This T cell receptor (beta chain) is from a study of blood T cell repertoires in COVID-19. Study-wide background: Italy, Spain and the United States were the sources of the convalescent and acute COVID-19 samples. T cells, B-cell-depleted T cells, or PBMCs supplied cDNA or gDNA.

This CDR3 has 15 residues. Germline assignment: CDR1 KGHSH and CDR2 LQKENI. V lost 6 bases to trimming and J lost 8 bases; unmatched junction nucleotides: 10. Repertoires were generated with immunoSEQ multiplex PCR, while TCRdb's copy carries only in-frame clones and drops some. The table shows around 100,000 clones, with over 85% occurring only once. The TCR sequence derives from a woman aged 80 or over in a cohort sampled during active COVID-19. Sequencing input: peripheral blood. The gene calls are TRBV18 and TRBJ1-4; 9 nucleotides agree with TRBD1. CDR3 in DNA: TGTGCCAGCTCCCCAGGACAGGGGATGAACGAAAAACTGTTTTTT. Amino acid sequence: CASSPGQGMNEKLFF. Based on the CDR3 plus reference TRBV18 and TRBJ1-4, the full variable domain is NAGVMQNPRHLVRRRGQEARLRCSPMKGHSHVYWYRQLPEEGLKFMVYLQKENIIDESGMPKERFSAEFPKEGPSILRIQQVVRGDSAAYFCASSPGQGMNEKLFFGSGTQLSVL.